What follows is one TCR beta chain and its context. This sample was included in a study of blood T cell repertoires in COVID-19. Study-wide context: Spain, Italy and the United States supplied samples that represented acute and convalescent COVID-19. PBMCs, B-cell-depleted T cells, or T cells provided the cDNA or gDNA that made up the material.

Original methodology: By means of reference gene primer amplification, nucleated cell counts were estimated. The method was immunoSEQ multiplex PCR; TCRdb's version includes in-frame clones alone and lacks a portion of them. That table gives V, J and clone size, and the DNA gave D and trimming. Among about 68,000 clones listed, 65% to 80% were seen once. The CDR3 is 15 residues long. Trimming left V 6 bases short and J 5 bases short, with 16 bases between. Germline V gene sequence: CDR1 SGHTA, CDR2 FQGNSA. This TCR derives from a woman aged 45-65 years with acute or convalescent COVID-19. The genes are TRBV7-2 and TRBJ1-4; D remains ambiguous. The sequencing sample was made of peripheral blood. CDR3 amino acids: CASRGMEGKNEKLFF. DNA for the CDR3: TGTGCCAGCAGAGGAATGGAGGGAAAAAATGAAAAACTGTTTTTT.